This T cell receptor (beta chain) appears in the sequencing data of a study of beta chain features in type 1 diabetes. Overall study results and limits: For TCRB rearrangement, an influence of HLA type remained unresolved here. Using cDNA template may skew counts toward highly expressing activated cells.

In this sample, this clone turned up a few times. Its antigen is undetermined. The study reverse transcribed the entire isolated RNA, so it sequenced expressed TCRB transcripts. Regulatory, naive and central memory T cell samples averaged around 3.5 million reads. Data came from immunoSEQ multiplex PCR; TCRdb stores just in-frame clones and leaves some out. The table has just over 600,000 clones, about 16% seen once. The CDR3 covers 13 residues. CDR1 SQVTM and CDR2 ANQGSEA come from the germline V gene. The V end was cut by 6 bases, the J end by 3 bases, with 11 bases between. A sort by CD45RO/CCR7/CD25/CD127/CD95/CD27 yielded CD4+ naive, central memory, regulatory and stem cell-like memory cells.

The TCR sequence derives from a man aged 18 to 35 in good health. This sequence joins TRBV29-1 and TRBJ2-2; D may be TRBD1 (5 bases). Sequencing was performed on naive CD4+ T cells from blood. This CDR3 reads CSVGHKYTGELFF. The DNA for the CDR3 is TGCAGCGTGGGGCACAAATACACCGGGGAGCTGTTTTTT.